These T cell receptor beta chains were read from a single sample in a study of shared clonotypes between healthy human individuals. Clones were read by immunoSEQ multiplex PCR, and TCRdb kept only the in-frame ones, dropping some. This sample has around 610,000 clones, with approximately 96% found just once. Sequencing was performed on naive CD8+ T cells sorted from blood. Receptor source: a woman in her thirties in good health. Each CDR3 is given with its conserved first and last residue. Fields, in order: J gene, D gene, clone size, V gene, CDR3 protein, CDR3 DNA. D genes are given only for firm matches. Size tells how often a clone was seen (once, few, many) or the class of an expanded clone, and some rows leave it out.

j_gene: TRBJ2-1; d_gene: -; abundance: -; v_gene: TRBV6-5; CDR3aa: CASSYTAGSSYNEQFF; CDR3nt: TGTGCCAGCAGTTACACGGCGGGGAGCTCCTACAATGAGCAGTTCTTC
j_gene: TRBJ1-1; d_gene: -; abundance: once; v_gene: TRBV9; CDR3aa: CASSVATANTEAFF; CDR3nt: TGTGCCAGCAGCGTAGCTACGGCGAACACTGAAGCTTTCTTT
j_gene: TRBJ2-7; d_gene: TRBD1; abundance: -; v_gene: TRBV29-1; CDR3aa: CSAGQGTYEQYF; CDR3nt: TGCAGCGCCGGACAGGGGACCTACGAGCAGTACTTC
j_gene: TRBJ2-1; d_gene: TRBD2; abundance: -; v_gene: TRBV9; CDR3aa: CASSVGVAGSNEQFF; CDR3nt: TGTGCCAGCAGCGTAGGGGTAGCGGGCTCCAATGAGCAGTTCTTC
j_gene: TRBJ1-5; d_gene: -; abundance: -; v_gene: TRBV27; CDR3aa: CASSAYTGTDQPQHF; CDR3nt: TGTGCCAGCAGTGCCTACACGGGGACGGATCAGCCCCAGCATTTT
j_gene: TRBJ1-6; d_gene: -; abundance: -; v_gene: TRBV5-4; CDR3aa: CASSLHGGSLTRPPLHF; CDR3nt: TGTGCCAGCAGCTTACACGGCGGATCCCTAACGAGGCCACCCCTCCACTTT
j_gene: TRBJ1-2; d_gene: -; abundance: -; v_gene: TRBV11-2; CDR3aa: CASSFKGTYDFYGYTF; CDR3nt: TGTGCCAGCAGCTTCAAAGGGACGTATGACTTTTATGGCTACACCTTC
j_gene: TRBJ1-5; d_gene: -; abundance: -; v_gene: TRBV7-3; CDR3aa: CASSLQENSNQPQHF; CDR3nt: TGTGCCAGCAGCTTGCAGGAGAATAGCAATCAGCCCCAGCATTTT
j_gene: TRBJ2-3; d_gene: -; abundance: -; v_gene: TRBV29-1; CDR3aa: CSVRFPNTDTQYF; CDR3nt: TGCAGCGTCCGTTTCCCCAACACAGATACGCAGTATTTT
j_gene: TRBJ2-1; d_gene: -; abundance: -; v_gene: TRBV7-8; CDR3aa: CASSLLQNEQFF; CDR3nt: TGTGCCAGCAGCTTATTGCAGAATGAGCAGTTCTTC
j_gene: TRBJ2-1; d_gene: -; abundance: -; v_gene: TRBV19; CDR3aa: CASSIGLDEQFF; CDR3nt: TGTGCCAGTAGTATAGGGCTGGATGAGCAGTTCTTC
j_gene: TRBJ2-7; d_gene: -; abundance: once; v_gene: TRBV11-2; CDR3aa: CASSSRTANSYEQYF; CDR3nt: TGTGCCAGCAGCTCAAGGACAGCAAACTCCTACGAGCAGTACTTC
j_gene: TRBJ1-1; d_gene: TRBD1; abundance: -; v_gene: TRBV28; CDR3aa: CASTPWQGARAPFF; CDR3nt: TGTGCCAGCACCCCGTGGCAGGGGGCGAGGGCGCCTTTCTTT
j_gene: TRBJ2-5; d_gene: TRBD2; abundance: -; v_gene: TRBV2; CDR3aa: CASRPSGRLETQYF; CDR3nt: TGTGCCAGCCGTCCTAGCGGGAGATTGGAGACCCAGTACTTC
j_gene: TRBJ2-2; d_gene: TRBD2; abundance: once; v_gene: TRBV6-1; CDR3aa: CASNLGLAEPELFF; CDR3nt: TGTGCCAGCAACCTGGGACTAGCGGAACCAGAGCTGTTTTTT
j_gene: TRBJ1-1; d_gene: -; abundance: -; v_gene: TRBV25-1; CDR3aa: CASSVGQEAFF; CDR3nt: TGTGCCAGCAGTGTTGGACAGGAAGCTTTCTTT
j_gene: TRBJ1-2; d_gene: -; abundance: -; v_gene: TRBV2; CDR3aa: CASSSGQGNYGYTF; CDR3nt: TGTGCCAGCTCCTCCGGTCAGGGGAACTATGGCTACACCTTC
j_gene: TRBJ1-2; d_gene: -; abundance: -; v_gene: TRBV4-2; CDR3aa: CASSQEQMFAYGYTF; CDR3nt: TGTGCCAGCAGCCAAGAACAGATGTTTGCCTATGGCTACACCTTC
j_gene: TRBJ2-7; d_gene: TRBD2; abundance: -; v_gene: TRBV19; CDR3aa: CASRHISTSGRAVYLYEQYF; CDR3nt: TGTGCCAGTCGACACATCTCCACTAGCGGGAGGGCCGTATACCTCTACGAGCAGTACTTC
j_gene: TRBJ2-3; d_gene: -; abundance: -; v_gene: TRBV4-1; CDR3aa: CASSLAGSRTDTQYF; CDR3nt: TGCGCCAGCAGCCTAGCTGGCTCACGCACAGATACGCAGTATTTT
j_gene: TRBJ2-1; d_gene: -; abundance: -; v_gene: TRBV19; CDR3aa: CASTPGRNEQFF; CDR3nt: TGTGCCAGTACTCCCGGTCGGAATGAGCAGTTCTTC
j_gene: TRBJ2-3; d_gene: TRBD2; abundance: -; v_gene: TRBV28; CDR3aa: CASSSPLQAGEGTDTQYF; CDR3nt: TGTGCCAGCAGTTCCCCACTTCAAGCGGGAGAAGGGACAGATACGCAGTATTTT
j_gene: TRBJ2-7; d_gene: -; abundance: once; v_gene: TRBV28; CDR3aa: CASSLTGSTYEQYF; CDR3nt: TGTGCCAGCAGTTTGACGGGAAGTACCTACGAGCAGTACTTC
j_gene: TRBJ2-5; d_gene: -; abundance: -; v_gene: TRBV7-9; CDR3aa: CASSLQNQETQYF; CDR3nt: TGTGCCAGCAGCCTACAGAATCAAGAGACCCAGTACTTC
j_gene: TRBJ1-1; d_gene: -; abundance: -; v_gene: TRBV28; CDR3aa: CASSFGGEAFF; CDR3nt: TGTGCCAGCAGTTTCGGAGGGGAAGCTTTCTTT
j_gene: TRBJ2-7; d_gene: TRBD2; abundance: -; v_gene: TRBV4-1; CDR3aa: CASSQTSGFTYEQYF; CDR3nt: TGCGCCAGCAGCCAAACTAGCGGGTTTACCTACGAGCAGTACTTC
j_gene: TRBJ1-2; d_gene: TRBD1; abundance: -; v_gene: TRBV14; CDR3aa: CASSQEVWGDRQNYGYTF; CDR3nt: TGTGCCAGCAGCCAAGAAGTTTGGGGGGACAGACAGAACTATGGCTACACCTTC
j_gene: TRBJ1-1; d_gene: -; abundance: -; v_gene: TRBV10-2; CDR3aa: CASSESVLMNTEAFF; CDR3nt: TGCGCCAGCAGTGAGTCGGTTCTTATGAACACTGAAGCTTTCTTT
j_gene: TRBJ2-4; d_gene: -; abundance: -; v_gene: TRBV14; CDR3aa: CASSHRGEGWVKNIQYF; CDR3nt: TGTGCCAGCAGCCACCGAGGGGAAGGTTGGGTCAAAAACATTCAGTACTTC
j_gene: TRBJ2-7; d_gene: -; abundance: -; v_gene: TRBV27; CDR3aa: CASSLALSSYEQYF; CDR3nt: TGTGCCAGCAGCTTAGCTCTAAGCTCCTACGAGCAGTACTTC
j_gene: TRBJ2-1; d_gene: -; abundance: -; v_gene: TRBV6-6; CDR3aa: CASSYSSHEQFF; CDR3nt: TGTGCCAGCAGTTACTCTAGTCATGAGCAGTTCTTC
j_gene: TRBJ2-1; d_gene: TRBD2; abundance: -; v_gene: TRBV28; CDR3aa: CASGPGLSDNEQFF; CDR3nt: TGTGCCAGTGGTCCGGGACTATCCGACAATGAGCAGTTCTTC
j_gene: TRBJ2-7; d_gene: TRBD1; abundance: -; v_gene: TRBV29-1; CDR3aa: CSVEDGQDRDEQYF; CDR3nt: TGCAGCGTTGAAGACGGCCAGGACAGGGACGAGCAGTACTTC
j_gene: TRBJ1-1; d_gene: TRBD1; abundance: -; v_gene: TRBV7-9; CDR3aa: CASARGQDLSAFF; CDR3nt: TGTGCCAGCGCAAGGGGACAGGACCTTTCGGCTTTCTTT
j_gene: TRBJ2-1; d_gene: -; abundance: -; v_gene: TRBV7-9; CDR3aa: CASSVTSRTYNEQFF; CDR3nt: TGTGCCAGCAGCGTCACTAGTCGAACCTACAATGAGCAGTTCTTC
j_gene: TRBJ2-7; d_gene: -; abundance: once; v_gene: TRBV5-6; CDR3aa: CASSQDGTYEQYF; CDR3nt: TGTGCCAGCAGCCAAGACGGAACCTACGAGCAGTACTTC
j_gene: TRBJ1-4; d_gene: TRBD1; abundance: -; v_gene: TRBV7-8; CDR3aa: CASSLGAGSFRTGNEKLFF; CDR3nt: TGTGCCAGCAGCTTAGGCGCGGGGTCGTTCCGGACAGGGAATGAAAAACTGTTTTTT
j_gene: TRBJ2-1; d_gene: TRBD2; abundance: -; v_gene: TRBV19; CDR3aa: CASSIDLGEGVNEQFF; CDR3nt: TGTGCCAGTAGTATAGATCTCGGGGAGGGCGTCAATGAGCAGTTCTTC
j_gene: TRBJ2-7; d_gene: -; abundance: -; v_gene: TRBV4-1; CDR3aa: CASSPTVYYEQYF; CDR3nt: TGCGCCAGCAGCCCAACAGTTTACTACGAGCAGTACTTC
j_gene: TRBJ1-6; d_gene: -; abundance: once; v_gene: TRBV9; CDR3aa: CASSVEGGNSPLHF; CDR3nt: TGTGCCAGCAGCGTAGAGGGGGGTAATTCACCCCTCCACTTT
j_gene: TRBJ2-7; d_gene: -; abundance: -; v_gene: TRBV28; CDR3aa: CASSLPPGPDYEQYF; CDR3nt: TGTGCCAGCAGTTTACCCCCGGGACCCGACTACGAGCAGTACTTC
j_gene: TRBJ2-7; d_gene: TRBD2; abundance: -; v_gene: TRBV6-5; CDR3aa: CASSRLANRYEQYF; CDR3nt: TGTGCCAGCAGTAGACTAGCGAACCGCTACGAGCAGTACTTC
j_gene: TRBJ2-1; d_gene: -; abundance: -; v_gene: TRBV15; CDR3aa: CATSRDLPEALYNEQFF; CDR3nt: TGTGCCACCAGCAGAGATCTCCCCGAGGCGCTCTACAATGAGCAGTTCTTC
j_gene: TRBJ1-2; d_gene: TRBD1; abundance: -; v_gene: TRBV5-6; CDR3aa: CASSLFTGGGYTF; CDR3nt: TGTGCCAGCAGCTTGTTTACAGGGGGAGGCTACACCTTC
j_gene: TRBJ2-7; d_gene: -; abundance: -; v_gene: TRBV6-5; CDR3aa: CASSPGTQPYEQYF; CDR3nt: TGTGCCAGCAGTCCCGGGACCCAACCTTACGAGCAGTACTTC
j_gene: TRBJ2-7; d_gene: -; abundance: -; v_gene: TRBV5-4; CDR3aa: CASGSWDEQYF; CDR3nt: TGTGCCAGCGGTTCATGGGACGAGCAGTACTTC
j_gene: TRBJ1-2; d_gene: -; abundance: -; v_gene: TRBV27; CDR3aa: CASSFSANYGYTF; CDR3nt: TGTGCCAGCAGTTTTTCCGCTAACTATGGCTACACCTTC
j_gene: TRBJ2-7; d_gene: -; abundance: -; v_gene: TRBV25-1; CDR3aa: CASSAKESYEQYF; CDR3nt: TGTGCCAGCAGTGCCAAAGAATCCTACGAGCAGTACTTC
j_gene: TRBJ1-4; d_gene: -; abundance: once; v_gene: TRBV5-1; CDR3aa: CASSLTGINEKLFF; CDR3nt: TGCGCCAGCAGCTTGACAGGGATTAATGAAAAACTGTTTTTT
j_gene: TRBJ2-5; d_gene: -; abundance: -; v_gene: TRBV11-2; CDR3aa: CASSLVFDGRAEETQYF; CDR3nt: TGTGCCAGCAGCTTAGTCTTTGATGGGCGGGCTGAAGAGACCCAGTACTTC
j_gene: TRBJ2-1; d_gene: -; abundance: -; v_gene: TRBV9; CDR3aa: CASSSESGLANEQFF; CDR3nt: TGTGCCAGCAGCTCCGAAAGTGGGTTAGCGAATGAGCAGTTCTTC
j_gene: TRBJ1-5; d_gene: TRBD1; abundance: -; v_gene: TRBV28; CDR3aa: CASSPGQGTFQNQPQHF; CDR3nt: TGTGCCAGCAGTCCTGGACAGGGGACATTTCAAAATCAGCCCCAGCATTTT
j_gene: TRBJ2-7; d_gene: TRBD2; abundance: -; v_gene: TRBV6-1; CDR3aa: CASSETTSASYEQYF; CDR3nt: TGTGCCAGCAGTGAAACAACTAGCGCCTCCTACGAGCAGTACTTC
j_gene: TRBJ2-7; d_gene: TRBD2; abundance: -; v_gene: TRBV7-9; CDR3aa: CASSPGLAGGRWDEQYF; CDR3nt: TGTGCCAGCAGCCCGGGACTAGCGGGAGGCAGATGGGACGAGCAGTACTTC
j_gene: TRBJ2-5; d_gene: -; abundance: -; v_gene: TRBV5-1; CDR3aa: CASSPGLQETQYF; CDR3nt: TGCGCCAGCAGCCCGGGACTCCAAGAGACCCAGTACTTC